This TCR beta chain was sequenced in a study of cytomegalovirus exposure and HLA in healthy donors. Study findings and constraints: The study designated 164 TCR beta chains cytomegalovirus-associated. In vitro checks showed that a few CMV-associated chains really do target CMV antigens. Another analysis was done later, and it associated approximately 18,000 TCR beta sequences with HLA alleles at 0.05 false discovery rate.

In germline, CDR1 is WNHNN, CDR2 SYGVQD (reference sequence). The CDR3 has 13 residues. Trimming took off 3 bases at V and 3 bases at J, with 6 bases between the two ends. Each donor's status was that of a healthy bone marrow donor. The PCR contained 60 Vbeta and 13 Jbeta primers. Measured with immunoSEQ multiplex PCR; TCRdb has only the in-frame clones, and not every one. The table records 130,000 or so clones, 75% to 90% of them present only once. As concerns this clone: What it recognizes is unknown.

This clonotype was obtained from a man aged 25-40 years in good health and CMV-seronegative. The material sequenced was PBMCs. The rearrangement links TRBV10-1 to TRBJ2-1, with D perhaps matching TRBD1 (6 bases). The CDR3 DNA reads as TGCGCCAGCAGTGAACAGGGCTACAATGAGCAGTTCTTC. Its protein is CASSEQGYNEQFF.